This TCR beta chain emerged from a study of a mutant IDH1 vaccine in newly diagnosed glioma. As to time point: week 11, during vaccination. Vaccine doses each comprised 300 ug of mutant IDH1 20-mer peptide, with topical imiquimod. TCRdb keeps only in-frame clones here, not all; method: immunoSEQ multiplex PCR. The data contain under 150,000 clones, 90% of them singletons. To note about this clone: No antigen is known for it.

The CDR3 totals 11 residues. Per the germline V gene, CDR1 is MNHNS and CDR2 is SASEGT. The germline V and J ends were trimmed by 5 bases and 9 bases, with 8 bases remaining between them. The source of this sequence is a woman aged 45-59 years with glioma. This chain links TRBV6-1 with TRBJ2-1; D is ambiguous. The material sequenced was PBMCs, taken from a glioma patient whose treatment included an IDH1 peptide vaccine. CDR3 nucleotide sequence: TGTGCCAGCAGTTACGCTTTTGAGCAGTTCTTC. Amino acids: CASSYAFEQFF.